This T cell receptor beta chain originates from a study of T cells after yellow fever vaccination. Germline V CDR1 and CDR2: LGHNA, YNFKEQ. The CDR3 is made up of 16 amino acids. Trimming shortened V by 0 bases and J by 8 bases, and 17 bases separated the two germline ends. This clonotype was observed at least ten times. TCRdb independently ran MiXCR on the 5' RACE reads; one entry per CDR3 protein. The table has some 100,000 distinct CDR3 sequences, 7.5% to 10% seen once. The receptor's source is a man younger than 35 who received the YFV17D yellow fever vaccine. The sample consisted of CD8+ T cells not binding an NS4B(214-222) dextramer, sorted from PBMCs, taken around 16 days after the first yellow fever vaccination. The chain is built from TRBV4-2 and TRBJ2-1, with a possible D match to TRBD2 (6 bases). The CDR3 sequence: CASSQDGTSPGHEQFF. The CDR3 DNA reads as TGTGCCAGCAGCCAAGATGGCACTAGCCCGGGGCATGAGCAGTTCTTC.